The 3 T cell receptor beta chains given below trace back to one sample, sequenced in a study of blood T cell repertoires in COVID-19 (dated by TCRdb to 2018 to 2021). Library creation used the immunoSEQ multiplex PCR assay. In TCRdb, the immuneACCESS table is reduced to in-frame sequences with V and J assigned. These tables do not hold every clone; where another copy was compared, an unresolved V gene accounts for under half, and the others remain unexplained. The sample profile shows 150,000 to 200,000 clones; about 85% of them were found once. About 0.95% of the sample belongs to the ten largest clones. The sample consisted of peripheral blood. Receptor source: a middle-aged man with acute or convalescent COVID-19.

This chain joins TRBV4-1 and TRBJ1-2, with D unclear. V was cut by 0 bases and J by 2 bases, with 10 bases left in between. This CDR3 has 15 residues. CDR1 MGHRA and CDR2 YSYEKL come from the germline V gene. CDR3 in amino acids: CASSQEPGRNYGYTF. The CDR3 region has the DNA TGCGCCAGCAGCCAAGAACCCGGGAGGAACTATGGCTACACCTTC.

The rearrangement links TRBV6-5 to TRBJ1-6; 10 bases fit TRBD1. Losses at the gene ends were 5 bases for V and 10 bases for J; bases not matched to a gene: 5. CDR3 size: 14 residues. The germline CDR1 and CDR2 sequences are MNHEY and SVGAGI. The CDR3 nucleotides read TGTGCCAGCAGTCCGGGACAGGGGAACTCACCCCTCCACTTT. Encoded protein: CASSPGQGNSPLHF.

This clone occurred once. DNA of the CDR3: TGTGCCAGCAGCCCCGGCTTCAGGGAAGGGGAAGCTTTCTTT. It translates to CASSPGFREGEAFF. This sequence joins TRBV13 and TRBJ1-1; D is perhaps TRBD1 (5 bases). Germline values: CDR1 PRHDT, CDR2 FYEKMQ (reference sequence). The length of the CDR3 is 14 residues. V lost 5 bases, J lost 8 bases, and 18 bases lay in between.